This T cell receptor (beta chain) was recorded in a study of T cells in Graves' hyperthyroidism and ophthalmopathy (dated by TCRdb to between 2017 and 2020). Describing the broader study: Peripheral blood was sampled at the time of initial diagnosis, prior to any treatment. TCR V-J signatures able to tell the groups apart were searched for in a discovery cohort of some 97 patients, of whom over 40 had Graves' ophthalmopathy and 57 had stable Graves' hyperthyroidism. Whether ophthalmopathy could be predicted prospectively was tested in an independent validation cohort made up of fewer than 20 hyperthyroidism patients plus 17 patients who later progressed to ophthalmopathy. For training and testing, the 80 to 100 patients in the discovery cohort were randomly divided in a 7:3 ratio. The study also compared thyroid tissue and blood T-cell repertoires from 6 or 7 Graves' hyperthyroidism patients. Following sampling, methimazole starting at 30 mg daily was given to hyperthyroidism patients, and high-dose intravenous methylprednisolone was given to ophthalmopathy patients. The paper reports TCR Vbeta CDR3 sequencing of over 120 peripheral blood samples: around 45 ophthalmopathy, about 75 hyperthyroidism and approximately 17 progressor patients.

What the research found in general, with its limitations: During validation, the model predicted progression to ophthalmopathy a median of about 6.3 months ahead of onset, with 70.59% sensitivity and under 85% specificity. Most expanded thyroid clonotypes (frequency above 0.001) were also detected in blood, suggesting blood repertoires may reflect thyroid immune responses. A model built on a 13 V-J signature distinguished ophthalmopathy from stable hyperthyroidism, reaching 85% to 90% sensitivity and about 81% specificity in cross-validation and 80%/75% in testing. Sample size was not statistically predetermined, and blinding of investigators to group allocation was not performed.

TCR beta CDR3 regions were amplified from RNA transcripts. For the first round of RT-PCR on the TCR CDR3, the HTBI primer set was used together with the Qiagen OneStep RT-PCR kit. The libraries were constructed in a second round of multiplex PCR and then size-selected and purified. Paired-end sequencing of the libraries was performed with 100 bp reads on an Illumina HiSeq2000. In the original analysis: SOAPnuke was used to process the raw data, removing reads that contained adapters or uncalled bases, had a mean Phred below 15, or lacked an exact match to the constant primer or identifier. COPE v1.2.5 was used to merge high-quality paired reads, and clonotypes were defined as unique nucleotide sequences. Clonotypes were aligned to IMGT TRBV, TRBD and TRBJ reference segments using MiTCR v1.1. Analysis was restricted to V-J combinations with a frequency above 0.0001, which covered over 98% of repertoires. A TCS score was defined as the ratio of F50 (clonal expansion) to E x V (chaos), with BLOSUM62-based TCRdist applied between CDR3 peptides within each V-J. Welch's t-statistics and random forest reduced roughly 530 V-J features to 13, which were used in a naive Bayes classifier (R e1071). TCRdb redid the processing of the public reads, applying fastp at Q25 and MiXCR, and retained in-frame beta chains. Each entry is one CDR3 protein sequence, shown with its most common DNA and genes. The V and J calls were determined by TCRdb, not by the authors. This sample is represented by some 490,000 distinct CDR3 sequences; approximately 23% of them were singletons. In total, the top ten clones hold 45% to 55% of the sample.

Compared with germline, V lacks 3 bases and J lacks 0 bases; bases without a gene match: 10. Via the germline V gene (reference sequence), CDR1 is DFQATT and CDR2 SNEGSKA. There are 17 amino acids in the CDR3, from cysteine to phenylalanine inclusive. Solely the CDR3 DNA is kept, with 51 bases framed from the first base. This clonotype was recorded a few times. Its binding antigen is unknown. One base away there is no much larger clone; base qualities are not given. Moderately to severely active disease, a Clinical Activity Score of at least 3, a NOSPECS grade of at least 4, and a duration under 3 months were present in ophthalmopathy patients. Patients with uncontrolled infections, other autoimmune diseases, pregnancy or lactation were excluded. Diagnoses were established on the basis of clinical symptoms, serum thyroxine and TRAb, thyroid ultrasound, and orbital computed tomography. PBMCs were isolated from roughly 10 ml of fresh peripheral blood by Ficoll-Paque density gradient centrifugation. Trizol reagent was used to extract total RNA, and RNA quality was then checked on an Agilent 2100 Bioanalyzer.

The receptor's source is a woman in her 70s with Graves' ophthalmopathy. Sequenced: blood. Recombination linked TRBV20-1 to TRBJ2-4; the central 8 bases match TRBD2. The CDR3 region has the sequence CSARGHGGDLAKNIQYF. The nucleotides read TGCAGTGCTAGGGGGCACGGGGGGGATTTAGCCAAAAACATTCAGTACTTC.